The clone carrying this T cell receptor (beta chain) has a handful of counts. Methods used by the authors: From reference gene primer amplification, estimates of nucleated cell counts were derived. Clones were read by immunoSEQ multiplex PCR, and TCRdb kept only the in-frame ones, dropping some. From that table come the V and J calls and clone size; the DNA was used to work out D and trimming. The sample records 35,000 to 55,000 clones, 90% being singletons. After removal of 2 bases from V and 1 base from J, the junction contained 14 bases not matched to a gene. This CDR3 comprises 19 residues. Germline V gene data show CDR1 as MNHEY and CDR2 as SMNVEV (reference sequence). This specimen belongs to a study of blood T cell repertoires in COVID-19.

This sequence joins TRBV27 and TRBJ2-7, with 10 positions matching TRBD1. The sequenced material came from peripheral blood. This clonotype originated in a human donor in a cohort sampled during active COVID-19. The CDR3 DNA reads TGTGCCAGCAGTTTACGGTCGTCGATTACGGGACAGGGGTCCTACGAGCAGTACTTC. Its protein is CASSLRSSITGQGSYEQYF.